Given below is one T cell receptor (beta chain) in context. The source of the sample is a study of blood T cell repertoires in COVID-19. Study background: The cDNA or gDNA used as material had been derived from T cells, B-cell-depleted T cells, or PBMCs.

Only in-frame clones appear in the TCRdb table, and some are missing; sequencing was by immunoSEQ multiplex PCR. The table lists fewer than 60,000 clones, about 89% of them singletons. CDR1 SGDLS and CDR2 YYNGEE come from the germline V gene. The CDR3 has 14 amino acids. V gave up 4 bases and J gave up 0 bases, with 8 bases separating them. This TCR was recovered from a human donor in a cohort sampled during active COVID-19. The rearrangement links TRBV9 to TRBJ1-5, with no clear D. The source material was peripheral blood. The CDR3 DNA reads as TGTGCCAGCAGCACACATGATAGCAATCAGCCCCAGCATTTT. Its protein product is CASSTHDSNQPQHF.